Given below is one T cell receptor (beta chain) in context. No antigen is known for it. The sample is drawn from a study of blood T cells in healthy people across ages. Whole-study findings and limits: With naive T cell percentage, TCR beta diversity showed a strong correlation.

Per germline, CDR1 LGHNT and CDR2 FRNRAP. The CDR3 is 17 residues long. V lost 1 base and J lost 10, with 23 bases in between. Together with a sample-barcoded 5' primer, a J-beta primer mix was included in a second PCR lasting roughly 6 to 12 cycles. Every molecule of cDNA carried a tag from a template-switch adaptor with 12 random nucleotides. TCRdb independently ran MiXCR on the 5' RACE reads; one entry per CDR3 protein. The sample consists of some 1.5 million distinct CDR3 sequences, 35% to 45% of them appearing once. V is TRBV12-5 and J is TRBJ2-1; TRBD2 is a possible D gene (6 bases). The clonotype comes from a woman younger than 30 in good health. Input material: blood. Here the CDR3 DNA reads TGTGCTAGTGGTTTGGATTTTGTAGCGGCGAGCTCCTACGAGCAGTTCTTC. Encoded protein: CASGLDFVAASSYEQFF.